A selection of T cell receptor beta chains follows, all from one sample in a study of shared clonotypes between healthy human individuals. Profiling relied on immunoSEQ multiplex PCR, and the TCRdb table lists in-frame clones only, not all of them. In the table there are 1,500,000 or so clones, approximately 98.5% of which are singletons. Source material: naive CD4+ T cells sorted from blood. The receptors originated from a man under 40 in good health. The CDR3 runs from the conserved cysteine through the conserved F or W. The order of the fields is V gene, J gene, CDR3 protein.

V: TRBV6-5
J: TRBJ2-1
CDR3: CASSLNSGNSYNEQFF

V: TRBV5-6
J: TRBJ2-1
CDR3: CASSFQAGPSNEQFF

V: TRBV5-4
J: TRBJ2-7
CDR3: CASSSPGSYEQYF

V: TRBV30
J: TRBJ2-7
CDR3: CAWSVGESRHF

V: TRBV7-2
J: TRBJ2-7
CDR3: CASSLSGSHEQYF

V: TRBV7-3
J: TRBJ1-1
CDR3: CASSLMVGHPEAFF

V: TRBV28
J: TRBJ1-5
CDR3: CASRLTGENQPQHF

V: TRBV10-3
J: TRBJ2-3
CDR3: CAIGTATDTQYF

V: TRBV6-6
J: TRBJ2-7
CDR3: CASKYSSYEQYF

V: TRBV27
J: TRBJ2-3
CDR3: CASMPWPARTSTDTQYF

V: TRBV9
J: TRBJ2-1
CDR3: CASSVDLANEQFF

V: TRBV28
J: TRBJ2-7
CDR3: CASSETGTGHYEQYF

V: TRBV6-1
J: TRBJ1-1
CDR3: CASSPGKAFF

V: TRBV10-3
J: TRBJ2-2
CDR3: CAISIRDRGSGELFF

V: TRBV29-1
J: TRBJ1-1
CDR3: CSVEFKLRKTEAFF

V: TRBV25-1
J: TRBJ2-5
CDR3: CASRGDRGPAETQYF

V: TRBV30
J: TRBJ2-4
CDR3: CAWSGLGLAKNIQYF

V: TRBV18
J: TRBJ1-2
CDR3: CASSPNRGGYTF

V: TRBV16
J: TRBJ2-6
CDR3: CASSEELQGANVLTF

V: TRBV20-1
J: TRBJ2-3
CDR3: CSARRTDTQYF

V: TRBV14
J: TRBJ2-5
CDR3: CASGLAAEETQYF

V: TRBV2
J: TRBJ2-5
CDR3: CASWRGETQYF

V: TRBV5-5
J: TRBJ2-2
CDR3: CASSLARRVVGELFF

V: TRBV9
J: TRBJ1-3
CDR3: CASSVASGNTIYF

V: TRBV7-9
J: TRBJ1-5
CDR3: CASSLTGLQPQHF

V: TRBV18
J: TRBJ2-5
CDR3: CASSPPYTRGSQTQYF

V: TRBV7-8
J: TRBJ2-7
CDR3: CASSLAVRNPTYEQYF

V: TRBV30
J: TRBJ1-3
CDR3: CAWSPSFTSGNTIYF

V: TRBV2
J: TRBJ1-5
CDR3: CASSVRGQPQHF

V: TRBV18
J: TRBJ2-3
CDR3: CASSPLGRRDLTDTQYF

V: TRBV28
J: TRBJ2-7
CDR3: CASSFIRGSEQYF

V: TRBV11-2
J: TRBJ2-7
CDR3: CASSNGPPPNEQYF

V: TRBV7-9
J: TRBJ2-3
CDR3: CASSLRREKHTQYF

V: TRBV9
J: TRBJ2-7
CDR3: CASSVRVDSSSYEQYF

V: TRBV19
J: TRBJ2-7
CDR3: CASSIRSIAGTGGSEQYF

V: TRBV18
J: TRBJ2-7
CDR3: CASSPATYEQYF

V: TRBV11-2
J: TRBJ1-1
CDR3: CASRPNRGHLREAFF

V: TRBV5-5
J: TRBJ2-1
CDR3: CASSHGTSGRNNEQFF

V: TRBV19
J: TRBJ2-1
CDR3: CASSIGDSWTSGRGYNEQFF

V: TRBV5-1
J: TRBJ1-3
CDR3: CASSLGFLDSHSGNTIYF

V: TRBV7-2
J: TRBJ1-1
CDR3: CASSQATGGGTEAFF

V: TRBV18
J: TRBJ2-5
CDR3: CASSRSGQGAGDQYF